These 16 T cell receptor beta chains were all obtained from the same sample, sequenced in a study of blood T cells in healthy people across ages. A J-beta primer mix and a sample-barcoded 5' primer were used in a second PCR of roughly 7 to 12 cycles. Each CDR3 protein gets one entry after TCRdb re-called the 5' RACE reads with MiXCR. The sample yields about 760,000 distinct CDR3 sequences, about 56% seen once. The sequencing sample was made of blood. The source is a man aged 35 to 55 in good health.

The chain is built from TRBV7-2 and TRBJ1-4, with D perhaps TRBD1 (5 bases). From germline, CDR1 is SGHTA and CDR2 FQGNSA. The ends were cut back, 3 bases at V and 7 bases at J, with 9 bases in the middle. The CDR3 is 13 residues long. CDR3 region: CASSFRVSEKLFF. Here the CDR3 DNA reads TGTGCCAGCAGCTTCAGGGTTTCTGAAAAACTGTTTTTT.

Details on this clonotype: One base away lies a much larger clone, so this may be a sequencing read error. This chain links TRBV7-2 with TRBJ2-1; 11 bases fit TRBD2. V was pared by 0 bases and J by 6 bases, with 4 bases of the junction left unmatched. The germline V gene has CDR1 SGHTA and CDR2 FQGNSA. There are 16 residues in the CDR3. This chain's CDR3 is CASSLAVSGGVNEQFF. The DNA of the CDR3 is TGTGCCAGCAGCTTAGCGGTTAGCGGGGGGGTCAATGAGCAGTTCTTC.

The CDR3 coding sequence is TGTGCCAGCTTTCACGGGGGAGGCAGACGAGGTGGGGCCAACGTCCTGACTTTC. It codes for CASFHGGGRRGGANVLTF. The chain joins TRBV3-1 to TRBJ2-6; the D gene is possibly TRBD2 (6 bases). Looked up from germline, CDR1 is LGHDT and CDR2 is YNNKEL (reference sequence). This CDR3 is built from 18 residues. Trimming left V 8 bases short and J 3 bases short, with 23 bases between.

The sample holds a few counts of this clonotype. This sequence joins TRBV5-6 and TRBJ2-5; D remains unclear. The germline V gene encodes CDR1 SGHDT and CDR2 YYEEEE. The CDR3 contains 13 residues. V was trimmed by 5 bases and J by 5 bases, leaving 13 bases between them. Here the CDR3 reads CASRQVSRETQYF. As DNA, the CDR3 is TGTGCCAGCAGGCAGGTCTCCCGGGAGACCCAGTACTTC.

Here the CDR3 DNA reads TGTGCCAGCAGCTTAAACAGGGGGCTTAGAGAGACCCAGTACTTC. It translates to CASSLNRGLRETQYF. The chain links TRBV7-2 to TRBJ2-7; the match to TRBD1 covers 9 bases. The J call may be faulty, since TRBJ2-5 better matches the DNA end. CDR3 length equals 15 residues. The germline V gene has CDR1 SGHTA and CDR2 FQGNSA.

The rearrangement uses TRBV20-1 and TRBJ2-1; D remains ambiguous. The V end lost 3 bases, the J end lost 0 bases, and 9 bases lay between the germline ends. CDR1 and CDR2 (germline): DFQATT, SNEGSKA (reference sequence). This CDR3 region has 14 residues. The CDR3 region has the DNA TGCAGTGCTAGGAACGTAAACTCCTACAATGAGCAGTTCTTC. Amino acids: CSARNVNSYNEQFF.

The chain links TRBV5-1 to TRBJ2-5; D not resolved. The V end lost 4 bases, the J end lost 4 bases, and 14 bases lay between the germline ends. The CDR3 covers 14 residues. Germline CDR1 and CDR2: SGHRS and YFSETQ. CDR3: CASSPGRLRETQYF. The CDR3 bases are TGCGCCAGCAGCCCTGGTCGGCTTCGAGAGACCCAGTACTTC.

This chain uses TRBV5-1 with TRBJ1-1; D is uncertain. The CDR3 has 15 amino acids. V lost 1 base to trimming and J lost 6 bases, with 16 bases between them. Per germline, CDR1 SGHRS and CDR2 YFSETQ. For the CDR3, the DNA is TGCGCCAGCAGCTTGTCGGTGGCAGGAGACGCTGAAGCTTTCTTT. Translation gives CASSLSVAGDAEAFF.

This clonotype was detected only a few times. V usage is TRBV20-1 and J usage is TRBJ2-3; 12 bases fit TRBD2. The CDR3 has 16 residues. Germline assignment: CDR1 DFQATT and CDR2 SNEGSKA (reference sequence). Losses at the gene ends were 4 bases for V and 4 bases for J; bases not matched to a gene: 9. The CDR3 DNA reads TGCAGTGCTACCTCTAGCGGGAGGGCCTCTTCAGATACGCAGTATTTT. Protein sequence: CSATSSGRASSDTQYF.

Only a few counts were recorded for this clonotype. CDR3 sequence: CASSRTGVGTGSIGTQYF. In DNA, the CDR3 is TGTGCCAGCAGCCGAACCGGCGTTGGGACTGGATCCATAGGGACCCAGTACTTC. The genes are TRBV6-1 and TRBJ2-5, with a weak D call TRBD2 (6 bases). The germline V gene encodes CDR1 MNHNS and CDR2 SASEGT. V lost 6 bases and J 7 bases, leaving 30 bases between the germline ends. The length of the CDR3 is 18 residues.

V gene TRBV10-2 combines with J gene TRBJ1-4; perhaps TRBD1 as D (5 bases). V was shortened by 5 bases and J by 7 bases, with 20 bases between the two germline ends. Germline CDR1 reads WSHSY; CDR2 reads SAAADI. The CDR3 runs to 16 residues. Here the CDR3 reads CASSRTTGVPGEKLFF. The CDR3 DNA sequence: TGCGCCAGCAGTAGAACCACGGGGGTCCCTGGTGAAAAACTGTTTTTT.

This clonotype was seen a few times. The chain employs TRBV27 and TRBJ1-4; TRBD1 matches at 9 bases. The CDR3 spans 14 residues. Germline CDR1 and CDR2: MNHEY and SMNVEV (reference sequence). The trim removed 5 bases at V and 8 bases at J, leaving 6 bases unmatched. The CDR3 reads CASSVDRGVEKLFF. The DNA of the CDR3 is TGTGCCAGCAGTGTGGACAGGGGAGTGGAAAAACTGTTTTTT.

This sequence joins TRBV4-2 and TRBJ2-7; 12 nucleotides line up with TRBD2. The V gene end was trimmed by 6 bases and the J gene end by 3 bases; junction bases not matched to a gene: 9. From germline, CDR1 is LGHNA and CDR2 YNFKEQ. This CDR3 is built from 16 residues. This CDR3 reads CASSPGTSGLSYEQYF. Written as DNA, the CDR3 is TGTGCCAGCAGTCCCGGGACTAGCGGGCTGAGCTACGAGCAGTACTTC.

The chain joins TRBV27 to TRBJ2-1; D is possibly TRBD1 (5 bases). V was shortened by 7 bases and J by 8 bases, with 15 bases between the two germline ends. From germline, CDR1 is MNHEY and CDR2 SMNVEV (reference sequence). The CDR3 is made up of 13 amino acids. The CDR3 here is CASMAGSRYEQFF. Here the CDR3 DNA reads TGTGCCAGCATGGCAGGGTCTAGGTATGAGCAGTTCTTC.

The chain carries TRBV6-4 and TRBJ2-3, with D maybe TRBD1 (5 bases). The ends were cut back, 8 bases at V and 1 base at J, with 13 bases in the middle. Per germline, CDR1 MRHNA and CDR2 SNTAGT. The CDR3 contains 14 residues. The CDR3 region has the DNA TGTGCCAGCGCAAGGGAAGGGGGCACAGATACGCAGTATTTT. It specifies CASAREGGTDTQYF.

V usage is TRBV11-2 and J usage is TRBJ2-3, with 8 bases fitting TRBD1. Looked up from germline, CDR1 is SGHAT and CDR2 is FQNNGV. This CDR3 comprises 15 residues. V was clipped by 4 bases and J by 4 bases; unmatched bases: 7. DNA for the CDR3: TGTGCCAGCAGCTCGCAGGGGGCTAGTGCAGATACGCAGTATTTT. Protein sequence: CASSSQGASADTQYF.